A single sample gave rise to the 3 T cell receptor beta chains below, sequenced in a study of T-cell reconstitution after alpha-beta-depleted transplantation in children. As it was prepared, the TCRbeta library received unique molecular identifiers. TCRdb analysed the PCR reads with MiXCR anew, one entry per CDR3 protein. The data contain some 530,000 distinct CDR3 sequences, about an eighth of them singletons. The sample consisted of PBMCs from the stem cell graft donor, taken from the stem cell graft. The receptor source for this set is a human donor who donated a stem cell graft to a child with combined immunodeficiency.

V and J are TRBV12-3 or TRBV12-4 and TRBJ2-5, with D maybe TRBD1 (6 bases). This CDR3 is built from 15 residues. The V gene lost 6 bases and the J gene lost 5 bases, with 19 bases spanning the gap. CDR3 sequence: CASSLWGRGRETQYF. CDR3 sequence (DNA): TGTGCCAGCAGCCTCTGGGGCAGGGGTCGGGAGACCCAGTACTTC.

This clonotype was detected only a few times. This chain links TRBV11-2 with TRBJ1-1, with D uncertain. Germline V gene data show CDR1 as SGHAT and CDR2 as FQNNGV. The CDR3 is made up of 14 amino acids. V was pared by 5 bases and J by 6 bases, with 16 bases between. CDR3 protein: CASSVGNRASEAFF. In nucleotides, the CDR3 is TGTGCCAGCAGCGTAGGTAACAGAGCCTCTGAAGCTTTCTTT.

This clonotype has a count of ten or more. The chain recombines TRBV20-1 with TRBJ2-5; 10 bases are a match to TRBD2. In germline, CDR1 is DFQATT, CDR2 SNEGSKA (reference sequence). The CDR3 is made up of 14 amino acids. Unmatched junction bases numbered 8, after V lost 5 bases and J lost 5 bases. CDR3 nucleotide sequence: TGCAGTGCTGGACCGGGACTAGCGAAGGAGACCCAGTACTTC. It specifies CSAGPGLAKETQYF.